This T cell receptor (beta chain) originates from a study of Graves' ophthalmopathy and Graves' hyperthyroidism. V was cut by 2 bases and J by 4 bases, with 14 bases left in between. The germline gives CDR1 DFQATT, CDR2 SNEGSKA (reference sequence). The CDR3 totals 14 residues. RNA transcripts yielded amplified TCR beta CDR3 regions. Second-round multiplex PCR came after a first-round RT-PCR that employed HTBI primers. MiXCR, run by TCRdb on the multiplex PCR reads, gives a single entry per CDR3 protein. The table lists about 1.2 million distinct CDR3 sequences, roughly 35% of them singletons. The genes are TRBV20-1 and TRBJ1-2, with D tentatively TRBD1 (5 bases). The sample was peripheral blood or thyroid tissue (not recorded which). The TCR sequence derives from an adult man with Graves' hyperthyroidism. In nucleotides, the CDR3 is TGCAGTGCTAGAACGGGGGTGGGGGGCTATGGCTACACCTTC. This encodes CSARTGVGGYGYTF.